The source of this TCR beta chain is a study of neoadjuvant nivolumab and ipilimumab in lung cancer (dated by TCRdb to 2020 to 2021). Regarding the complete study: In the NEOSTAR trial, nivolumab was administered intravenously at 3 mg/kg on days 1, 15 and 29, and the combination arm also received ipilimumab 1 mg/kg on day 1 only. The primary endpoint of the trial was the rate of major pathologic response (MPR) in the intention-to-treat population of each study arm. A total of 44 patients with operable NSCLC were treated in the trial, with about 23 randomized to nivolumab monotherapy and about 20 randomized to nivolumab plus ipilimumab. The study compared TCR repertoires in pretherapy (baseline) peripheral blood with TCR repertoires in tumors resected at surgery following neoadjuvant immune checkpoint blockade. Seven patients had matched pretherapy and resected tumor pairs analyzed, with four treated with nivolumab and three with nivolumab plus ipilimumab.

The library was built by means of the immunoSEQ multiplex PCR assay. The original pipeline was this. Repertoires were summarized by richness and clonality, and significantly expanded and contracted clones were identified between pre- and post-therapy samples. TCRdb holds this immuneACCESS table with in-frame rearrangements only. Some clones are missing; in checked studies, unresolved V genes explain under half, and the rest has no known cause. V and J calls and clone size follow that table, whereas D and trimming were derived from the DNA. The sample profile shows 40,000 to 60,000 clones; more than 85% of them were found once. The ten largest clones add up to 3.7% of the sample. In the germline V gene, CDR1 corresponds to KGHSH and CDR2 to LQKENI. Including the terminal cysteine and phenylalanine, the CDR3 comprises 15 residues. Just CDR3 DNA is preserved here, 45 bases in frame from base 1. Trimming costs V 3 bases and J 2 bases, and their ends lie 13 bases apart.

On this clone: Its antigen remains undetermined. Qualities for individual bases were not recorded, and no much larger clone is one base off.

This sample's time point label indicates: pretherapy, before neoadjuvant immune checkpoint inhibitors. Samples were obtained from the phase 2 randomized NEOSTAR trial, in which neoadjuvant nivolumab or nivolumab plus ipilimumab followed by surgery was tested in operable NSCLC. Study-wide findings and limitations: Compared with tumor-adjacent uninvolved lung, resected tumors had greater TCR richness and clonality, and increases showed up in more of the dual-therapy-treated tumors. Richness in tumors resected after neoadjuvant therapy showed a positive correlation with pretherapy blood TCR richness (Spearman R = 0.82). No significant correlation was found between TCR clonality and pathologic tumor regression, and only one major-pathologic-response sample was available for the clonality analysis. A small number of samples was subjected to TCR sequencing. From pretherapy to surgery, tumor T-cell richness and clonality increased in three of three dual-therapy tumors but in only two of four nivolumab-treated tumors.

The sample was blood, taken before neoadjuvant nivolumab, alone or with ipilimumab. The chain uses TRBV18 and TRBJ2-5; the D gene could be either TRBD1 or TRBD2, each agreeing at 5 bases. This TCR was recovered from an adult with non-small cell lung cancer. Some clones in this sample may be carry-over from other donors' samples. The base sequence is TGTGCCAGCTCACCGGGACCAACTCAACAAGAGACCCAGTACTTC. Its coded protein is CASSPGPTQQETQYF.